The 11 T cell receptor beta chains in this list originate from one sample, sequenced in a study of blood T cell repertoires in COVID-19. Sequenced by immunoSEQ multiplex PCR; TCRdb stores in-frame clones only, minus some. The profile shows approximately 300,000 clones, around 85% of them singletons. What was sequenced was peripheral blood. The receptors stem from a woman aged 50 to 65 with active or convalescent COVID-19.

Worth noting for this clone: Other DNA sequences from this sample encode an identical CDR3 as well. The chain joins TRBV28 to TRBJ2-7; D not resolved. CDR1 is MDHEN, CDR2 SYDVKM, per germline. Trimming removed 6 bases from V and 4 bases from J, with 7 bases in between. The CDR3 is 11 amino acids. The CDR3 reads CASSRLYEQYF. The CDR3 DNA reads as TGTGCCAGCAGCAGACTTTACGAGCAGTACTTC. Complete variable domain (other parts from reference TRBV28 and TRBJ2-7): DVKVTQSSRYLVKRTGEKVFLECVQDMDHENMFWYRQDPGLGLRLIYFSYDVKMKEKGDIPEGYSVSREKKERFSLILESASTNQTSMYLCASSRLYEQYFGPGTRLTVT.

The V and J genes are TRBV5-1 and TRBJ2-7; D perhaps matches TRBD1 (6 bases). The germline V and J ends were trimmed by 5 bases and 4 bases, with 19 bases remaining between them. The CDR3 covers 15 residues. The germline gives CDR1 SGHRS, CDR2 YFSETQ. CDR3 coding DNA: TGCGCCAGCAGGCCGGACAGTTTCGTCCTTTACGAGCAGTACTTC. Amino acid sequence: CASRPDSFVLYEQYF.

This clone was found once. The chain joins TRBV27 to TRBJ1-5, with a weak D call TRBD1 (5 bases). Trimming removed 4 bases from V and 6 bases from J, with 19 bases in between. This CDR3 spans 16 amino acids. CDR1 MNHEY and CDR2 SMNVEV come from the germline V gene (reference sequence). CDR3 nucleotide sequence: TGTGCCAGCAGTTCCGCAACTCGGCCGGGGGGTCAGCCCCAGCATTTT. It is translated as CASSSATRPGGQPQHF.

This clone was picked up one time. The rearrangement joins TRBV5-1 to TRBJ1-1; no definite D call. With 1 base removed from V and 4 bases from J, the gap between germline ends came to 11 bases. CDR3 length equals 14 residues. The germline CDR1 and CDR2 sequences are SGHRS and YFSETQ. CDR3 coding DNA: TGCGCCAGCAGCTTGACCCTGGAGGTCACTGAAGCTTTCTTT. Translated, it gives CASSLTLEVTEAFF.

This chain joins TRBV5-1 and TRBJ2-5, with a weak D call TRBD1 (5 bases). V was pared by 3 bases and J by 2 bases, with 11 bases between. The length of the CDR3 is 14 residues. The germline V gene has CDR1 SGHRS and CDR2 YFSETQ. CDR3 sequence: CASSSQASQETQYF. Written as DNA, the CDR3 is TGCGCCAGCAGCTCACAGGCCTCTCAAGAGACCCAGTACTTC. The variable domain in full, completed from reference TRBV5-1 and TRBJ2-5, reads KAGVTQTPRYLIKTRGQQVTLSCSPISGHRSVSWYQQTPGQGLQFLFEYFSETQRNKGNFPGRFSGRQFSNSRSEMNVSTLELGDSALYLCASSSQASQETQYFGPGTRLLVL.

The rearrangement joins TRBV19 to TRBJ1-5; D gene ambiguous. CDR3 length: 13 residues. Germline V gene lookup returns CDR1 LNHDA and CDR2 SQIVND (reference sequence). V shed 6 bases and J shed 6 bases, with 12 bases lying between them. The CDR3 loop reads CASRRDQVQPQHF. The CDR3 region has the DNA TGTGCCAGTAGAAGAGATCAGGTTCAGCCCCAGCATTTT.

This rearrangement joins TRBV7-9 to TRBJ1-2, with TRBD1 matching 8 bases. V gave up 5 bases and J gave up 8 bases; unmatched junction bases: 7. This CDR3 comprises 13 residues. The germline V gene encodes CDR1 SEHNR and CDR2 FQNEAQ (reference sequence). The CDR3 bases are TGTGCCAGCAGCACTCAGACAGGGGCGGGCTACACCTTC. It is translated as CASSTQTGAGYTF.

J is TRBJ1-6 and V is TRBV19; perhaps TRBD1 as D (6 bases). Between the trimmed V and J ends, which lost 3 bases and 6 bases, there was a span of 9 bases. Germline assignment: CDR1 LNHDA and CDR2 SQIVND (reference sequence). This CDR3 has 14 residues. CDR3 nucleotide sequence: TGTGCCAGTAGTATCAGGGGTTTTAATTCACCCCTCCACTTT. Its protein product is CASSIRGFNSPLHF.

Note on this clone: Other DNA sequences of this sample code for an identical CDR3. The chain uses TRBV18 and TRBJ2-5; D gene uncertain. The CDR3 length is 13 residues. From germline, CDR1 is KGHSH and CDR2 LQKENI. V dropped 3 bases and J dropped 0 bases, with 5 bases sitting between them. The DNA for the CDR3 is TGTGCCAGCTCACCGCAGTACCAAGAGACCCAGTACTTC. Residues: CASSPQYQETQYF. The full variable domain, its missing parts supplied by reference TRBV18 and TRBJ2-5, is NAGVMQNPRHLVRRRGQEARLRCSPMKGHSHVYWYRQLPEEGLKFMVYLQKENIIDESGMPKERFSAEFPKEGPSILRIQQVVRGDSAAYFCASSPQYQETQYFGPGTRLLVL.

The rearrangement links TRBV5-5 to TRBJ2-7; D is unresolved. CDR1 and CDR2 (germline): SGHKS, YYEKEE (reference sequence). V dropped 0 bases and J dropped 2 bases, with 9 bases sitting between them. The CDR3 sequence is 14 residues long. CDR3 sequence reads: CASSLDSAAYEQYF. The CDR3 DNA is TGTGCCAGCAGCTTGGACAGTGCTGCCTACGAGCAGTACTTC.

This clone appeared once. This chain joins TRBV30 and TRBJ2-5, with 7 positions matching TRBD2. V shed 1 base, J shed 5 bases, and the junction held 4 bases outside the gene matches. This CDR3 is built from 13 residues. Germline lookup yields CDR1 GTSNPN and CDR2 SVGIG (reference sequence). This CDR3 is CAWSAKAGETQYF. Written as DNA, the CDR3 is TGTGCCTGGAGTGCGAAAGCGGGGGAGACCCAGTACTTC.